The clone carrying this T cell receptor beta chain was seen only once. The assay was immunoSEQ multiplex PCR, and TCRdb's table has in-frame clones only and misses some. Of roughly 150,000 clones listed, approximately 86% are singletons. This record belongs to a study of blood T cell repertoires in COVID-19. Study-level background: The analysed material was cDNA or gDNA that came from T cells, B-cell-depleted T cells, or PBMCs.

V lost 0 bases and J lost 6, with 9 bases in between. CDR1 and CDR2 from the germline V gene are SGHRS and YFSETQ. The CDR3 is 14 amino acids. The clonotype was recovered from a woman aged 35 to 49 who had recovered from COVID-19. The sequenced material came from PBMCs or T cells enriched from blood (not recorded which). The rearrangement links TRBV5-1 to TRBJ2-2; D perhaps matches TRBD2 (5 bases). The CDR3 DNA sequence: TGCGCCAGCAGCTTGGGAGGGTCGGCCGGGGAGCTGTTTTTT. It is translated as CASSLGGSAGELFF.